This T cell receptor beta chain was recovered during a study of Ad26.COV2.S vaccination and SARS-CoV-2 variants. Assay: immunoSEQ multiplex PCR; the TCRdb copy retains only in-frame clones and omits some. The sample lists 97,000 or so clones; roughly 80% were seen once. This clone was seen just once. This CDR3 contains 14 residues. With 5 bases clipped from V and 6 bases from J, the junction kept 4 bases outside the gene matches. Germline V CDR1 and CDR2: MNHEY, SVGAGI. The chain employs TRBV6-5 and TRBJ2-1, with TRBD1 identical over 10 bases. The receptor was derived from a human donor who had recovered from COVID-19. This sample comprised peripheral blood, obtained after recovery from COVID-19. The chain's CDR3 is CASSTWDRGNEQFF. CDR3 bases: TGTGCCAGCAGTACCTGGGACAGGGGCAATGAGCAGTTCTTC.